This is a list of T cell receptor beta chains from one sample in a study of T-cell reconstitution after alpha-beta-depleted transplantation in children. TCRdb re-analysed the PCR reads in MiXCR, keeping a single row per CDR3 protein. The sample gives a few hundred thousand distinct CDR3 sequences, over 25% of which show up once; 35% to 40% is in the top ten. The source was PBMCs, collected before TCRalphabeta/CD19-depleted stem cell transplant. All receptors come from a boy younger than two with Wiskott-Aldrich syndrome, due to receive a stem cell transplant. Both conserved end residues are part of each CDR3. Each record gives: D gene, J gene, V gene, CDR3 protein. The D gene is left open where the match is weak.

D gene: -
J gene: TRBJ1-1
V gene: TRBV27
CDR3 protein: CATSSWGLSGTNTEAFF

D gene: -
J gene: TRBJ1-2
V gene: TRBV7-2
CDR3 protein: CGSSLVASGEGYTF

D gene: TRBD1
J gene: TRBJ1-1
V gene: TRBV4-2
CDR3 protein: CASSGDRINTEAFF

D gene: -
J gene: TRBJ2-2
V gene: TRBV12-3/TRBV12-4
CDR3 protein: CASSLKAANTGELFF

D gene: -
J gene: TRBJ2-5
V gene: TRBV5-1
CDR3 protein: CASMLTGETQYF

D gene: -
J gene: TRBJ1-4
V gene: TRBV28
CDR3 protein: CASSVARPNEKLFF

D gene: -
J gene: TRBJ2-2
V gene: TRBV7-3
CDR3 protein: CASTLMGGRYTGELFF

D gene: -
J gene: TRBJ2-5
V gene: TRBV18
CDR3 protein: CASSPLARETQYF

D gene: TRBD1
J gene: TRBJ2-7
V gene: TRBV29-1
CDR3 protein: CSVAGTGVHEQYF

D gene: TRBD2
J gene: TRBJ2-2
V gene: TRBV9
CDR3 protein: CASSVEGTGGPTGELFF

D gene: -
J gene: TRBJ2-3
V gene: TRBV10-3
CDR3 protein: CAISESKGERGGTDTQYF

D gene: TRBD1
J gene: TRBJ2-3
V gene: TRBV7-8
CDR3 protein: CASSSRDRGTDTQYF

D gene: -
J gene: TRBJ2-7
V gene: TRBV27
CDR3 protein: CASSSRAGWNFEQYF

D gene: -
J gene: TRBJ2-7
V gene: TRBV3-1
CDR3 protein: CASSQDRRFGEQYF

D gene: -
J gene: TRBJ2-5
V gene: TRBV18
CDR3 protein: CASSPFGGPETQYF